The clone carrying this TCR beta chain was found many times. The entry originates in a study of spatial heterogeneity in lung cancer. Time point described: sample taken at primary tumor resection. The CDR3 contains 11 residues. Germline CDR1 is MDHEN and CDR2 is SYDVKM. Trimming took off 8 bases at V and 6 bases at J, with 7 bases between the two ends. Every TCR cDNA molecule bore its own unique molecular identifier. TCRdb reanalysed the 5' RACE reads using MiXCR and keeps one entry per CDR3 protein. The sample carries some 25,000 distinct CDR3 sequences, around 4.7% recorded once. The V gene is TRBV28, the J gene TRBJ2-2; no reliable D call. This sequence was found in a male donor with early-stage non-small cell lung cancer. The sequenced sample was PBMCs, obtained at surgery. The CDR3: CASLISGELFF. CDR3 in DNA: TGTGCCAGCCTGATTTCCGGGGAGCTGTTTTTT.